This paragraph reports one T cell receptor beta chain. It lacks a known antigen. Base qualities are not recorded, but no much larger clone differs from it by a single base. Genomic DNA was extracted using the QIAamp DNA Blood Mini Kit and was submitted for immunoSEQ repertoire analysis. Using a standard quantity of genomic DNA template, multiplex PCR was run to amplify the CDR3 regions. An Illumina platform was used to sequence the PCR products. In the paper's pipeline: Sequences were aligned to a reference, with V, D and J gene definitions taken from IMGT. To eliminate PCR and sequencing errors, a nearest-neighbor clustering algorithm combined closely related sequences. V, D and J usage was analyzed in productive unique and total sequences using ImmunoSEQ Analyzer tools and R version 3.6.1. The source is immuneACCESS, and TCRdb retained only in-frame sequences with V and J called. Part of the clones is not carried over; for the studies checked, unresolved V genes explain less than half of this, and the remainder is unexplained. Clone size and the V and J calls come from that table; the DNA yielded D and trimming. This sample gives just over 350 clones in total; over 90% of them show up just once. The ten largest clones add up to more than 50% of the sample.

The germline V gene (reference sequence) supplies CDR1 SGHNT and CDR2 YYREEE. The germline V end is reduced by 2 bases and the J end by 4 bases; junction bases left unmatched: 7. From the cysteine up to the phenylalanine, the CDR3 has a length of 15 residues. Of the read, only the CDR3 DNA is kept; its 45 bases are in frame from base 1. These data come from a study of immunodeficiency (dated by TCRdb to 2018 to 2020). In terms of the full investigation: Repertoire analysis was performed to search for VDJ recombination defects and oligoclonality. Study-wide conclusions, independent of this receptor: Compared with control CD8+ T cells, patient CD8+ T cells had restricted TRB V-J pairing and reduced productive entropy. Entropy comparisons showed n=3 (open circles) for patients versus healthy controls; a thymic development effect was only suggested as possible. Severe oligoclonality, judged by top-100 and total clonotype frequencies, was seen in patient CD8+ but not CD4+ T cells.

CD3+CD8+ T cells were sorted from fresh PBMCs before TCR sequencing. The origin of this receptor is a girl aged 2 to 9. In this chain, TRBV5-4 is recombined with TRBJ2-7; TRBD1 agrees with 9 junctional bases. The sample taken for sequencing was CD8+ T cells from blood. In nucleotide form, the sequence is TGTGCCAGCAGCTTAGGAACAGGGGGCAGGTACGAGCAGTACTTC. This translates into CASSLGTGGRYEQYF. Supplemented by the reference TRBV5-4 and TRBJ2-7 proteins around the CDR3, the complete variable domain is ETGVTQSPTHLIKTRGQQVTLRCSSQSGHNTVSWYQQALGQGPQFIFQYYREEENGRGNFPPRFSGLQFPNYSSELNVNALELDDSALYLCASSLGTGGRYEQYFGPGTRLTVT.